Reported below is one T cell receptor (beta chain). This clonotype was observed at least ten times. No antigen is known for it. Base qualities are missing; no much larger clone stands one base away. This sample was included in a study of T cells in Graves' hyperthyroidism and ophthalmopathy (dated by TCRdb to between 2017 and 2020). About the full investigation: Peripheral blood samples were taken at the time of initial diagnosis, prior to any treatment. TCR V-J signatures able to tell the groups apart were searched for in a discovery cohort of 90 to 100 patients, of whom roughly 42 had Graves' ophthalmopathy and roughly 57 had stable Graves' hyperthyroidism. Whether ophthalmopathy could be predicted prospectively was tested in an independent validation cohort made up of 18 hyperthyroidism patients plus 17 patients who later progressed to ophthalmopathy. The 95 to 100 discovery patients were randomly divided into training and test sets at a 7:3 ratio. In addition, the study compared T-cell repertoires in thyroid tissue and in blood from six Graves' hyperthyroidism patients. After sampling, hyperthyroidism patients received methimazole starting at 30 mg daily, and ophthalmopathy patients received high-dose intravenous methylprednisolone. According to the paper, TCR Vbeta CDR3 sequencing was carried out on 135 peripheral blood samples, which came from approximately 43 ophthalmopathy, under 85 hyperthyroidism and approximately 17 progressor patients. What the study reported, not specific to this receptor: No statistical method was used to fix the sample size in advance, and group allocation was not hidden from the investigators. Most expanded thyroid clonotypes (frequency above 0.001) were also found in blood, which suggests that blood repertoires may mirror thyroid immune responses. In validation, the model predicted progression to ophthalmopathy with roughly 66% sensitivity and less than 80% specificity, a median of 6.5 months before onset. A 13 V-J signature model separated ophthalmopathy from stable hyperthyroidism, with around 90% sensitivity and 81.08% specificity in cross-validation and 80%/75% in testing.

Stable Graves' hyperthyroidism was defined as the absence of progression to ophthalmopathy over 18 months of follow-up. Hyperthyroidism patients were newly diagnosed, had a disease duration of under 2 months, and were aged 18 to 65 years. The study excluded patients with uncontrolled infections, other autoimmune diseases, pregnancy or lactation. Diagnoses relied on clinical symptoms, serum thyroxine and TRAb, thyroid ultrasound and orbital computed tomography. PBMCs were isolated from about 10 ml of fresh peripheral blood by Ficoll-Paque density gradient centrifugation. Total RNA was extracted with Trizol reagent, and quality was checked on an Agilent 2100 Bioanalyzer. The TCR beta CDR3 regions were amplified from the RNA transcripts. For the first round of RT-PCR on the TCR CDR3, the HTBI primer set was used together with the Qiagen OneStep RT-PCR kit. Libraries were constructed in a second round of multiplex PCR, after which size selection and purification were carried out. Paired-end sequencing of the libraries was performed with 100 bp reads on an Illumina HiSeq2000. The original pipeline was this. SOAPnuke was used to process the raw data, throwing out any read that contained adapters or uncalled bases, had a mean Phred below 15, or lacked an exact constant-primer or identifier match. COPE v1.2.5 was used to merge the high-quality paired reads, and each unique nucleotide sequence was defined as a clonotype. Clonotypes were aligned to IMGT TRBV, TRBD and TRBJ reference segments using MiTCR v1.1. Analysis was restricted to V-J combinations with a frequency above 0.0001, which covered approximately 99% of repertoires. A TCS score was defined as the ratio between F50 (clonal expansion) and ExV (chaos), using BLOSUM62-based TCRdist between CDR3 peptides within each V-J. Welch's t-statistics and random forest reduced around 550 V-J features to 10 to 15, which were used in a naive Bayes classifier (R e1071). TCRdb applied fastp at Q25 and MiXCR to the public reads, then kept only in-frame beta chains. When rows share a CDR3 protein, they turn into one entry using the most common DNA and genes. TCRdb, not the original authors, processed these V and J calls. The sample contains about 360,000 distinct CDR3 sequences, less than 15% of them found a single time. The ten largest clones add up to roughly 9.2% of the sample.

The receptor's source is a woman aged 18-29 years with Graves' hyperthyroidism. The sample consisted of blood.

The CDR3 in this case is CASSFSANPGNEQFF. DNA sequence: TGTGCCAGCAGTTTCTCAGCGAACCCGGGCAATGAGCAGTTCTTC. The chain joins TRBV12-3 or TRBV12-4 to TRBJ2-1; the D gene is unclear. Trimming removed 3 bases from V and 6 bases from J, leaving 15 bases between the germline ends. The CDR3 goes from the cysteine to the phenylalanine over 15 residues. Just the 45-base CDR3 DNA is kept, in frame starting at base 1.